This TCR beta chain was recorded in a study of molecular identifiers for immune sequencing clone quantification (dated by TCRdb to the late 2010s). Background for the entire study: For a replicate experiment, RNA from around 18,000 or 91,000 naive CD8 T cells was divided into five aliquots, and four of the five aliquots were sequenced. This methods study benchmarked molecular-identifier clustering-based TCR repertoire sequencing (MIDCIRS) and TCR RNA copy counting, using CD8 T cells to do so.

Comment on this clonotype: Its antigen remains unidentified. Base qualities are not at hand, and no much larger clone is one base apart.

Libraries of naive CD8 T cells were generated from around 20,000 to 990,000 sorted cells, with 10%, 30% or 50% of the purified RNA used. Naive CD8 T cells, defined as CD8+CD4-CCR7+CD45RA+, were FACS-sorted into RLT Plus buffer on a BD FACSAria II. To test detection sensitivity, Jurkat RNA equivalent to more than 9 TCR copies was spiked into samples of roughly 20,000-1,100,000 naive CD8 T cells. Enrichment of CD8 T cells was performed with RosetteSep CD8+ T Cell Enrichment Cocktail and Ficoll-Paque, after which ACK red cell lysis was carried out. From cysteine to phenylalanine, the CDR3 is 17 amino acids long. Of the read, only the CDR3 DNA is kept; its 51 bases are in frame from base 1. From the germline V gene, CDR1 is LGHNA and CDR2 is YSLEER. V has 1 base trimmed and J has 3 bases trimmed; junction bases matching no gene number 4. The library was prepared using PCR. The sequencer was an Illumina HiSeq 4000. Bulk TCR libraries were generated as previously described, with the TCR primers listed in Table S5 used. Total RNA was purified with the Qiagen AllPrep DNA/RNA kit. Reads from multiple sequencing runs of the same library were pooled before analysis. The paper's processing steps were these. Reads were retained only if the reads had an exact TCR constant sequence, and the retained reads were trimmed to 150 nt and grouped according to their 12-nt molecular barcodes. Within each barcode group, reads were sub-clustered at a 15% Levenshtein threshold, and quality-weighted consensus sequences were built per RNA molecule. Non-functional sequences were filtered out, along with any lower-count sequence sitting one edit away from another sequence. Barcode sub-clusters with fewer than 20% of the maximum read count were removed, based on fitting two negative binomial distributions. Through fastp at Q25 and MiXCR, TCRdb rebuilt clones from the public reads, retaining in-frame beta chains. Entries are consolidated by CDR3 protein sequence, retaining the most common genes and DNA. TCRdb assigned the V and J calls; the authors' analysis was not used. The sample has approximately 670,000 distinct CDR3 sequences on record, just under 20% of them singletons. Jointly, the top ten make up roughly 0.85% of the sample.

What the authors observed across the whole study: When barcode sub-clustering was omitted, TCR diversity was inflated by chimeric consensus sequences, with chimeras reaching as high as 47%. Modeling gave about three recovered TCR RNA copies per cell versus 7.5 to 10 by digital PCR, implying about 30% capture efficiency. In CMV-specific effector cells, clones with more than 20 RNA copies accounted for over 99% of molecules, whereas in naive cells such clones accounted for under 1%. Naive libraries contained spiked-in Jurkat TCR RNA (approximately ten copies' worth), which is not part of the donor repertoire. The sizes of highly expanded clones could end up underestimated when identical TCR molecules share a barcode. A single cell's worth of spiked-in Jurkat TCR RNA was reported detectable even among around 970,000 naive CD8 T cells.

The specimen sequenced was naive CD8+ T cells from blood, with Jurkat cell RNA spiked in. In the paper's terms, the cell subset or site label means: FACS-sorted CD8+CD4-CCR7+CD45RA+ naive T cells. This TCR derives from a human donor in good health. Some libraries in this study had Jurkat cell RNA spiked in. This receptor chain uses TRBV4-3 and TRBJ2-1, with 12 bases in between that match TRBD2. For the CDR3, the sequence is CASSQVLAGGRYNEQFF. The nucleotides read TGCGCCAGCAGCCAAGTTCTAGCGGGAGGGCGCTACAATGAGCAGTTCTTC.